Reported below is one TCR beta chain. The V gene's germline CDR1 is GTSNPN and CDR2 SVGIG (reference sequence). J lost 3 bases, V lost 5 bases, and 6 bases had no gene match. The CDR3 has 14 residues. This sample was included in a study of blood T cell repertoires in COVID-19. Study-wide context: Both acute and convalescent COVID-19 samples were obtained from the United States, Italy and Spain. The analysed material was cDNA or gDNA that came from T cells, B-cell-depleted T cells, or PBMCs.

In the original analysis: Reference gene primer amplification gave nucleated cell count estimates. Sequencing was performed with immunoSEQ multiplex PCR; in TCRdb, only in-frame clones are kept and a portion is missing. From that table come the V and J calls and clone size; the DNA was used to work out D and trimming. Counted here are about 230,000 clones, approximately 82% occurring once; the ten biggest clones make up around 2.6%. The chain carries TRBV30 and TRBJ2-2; TRBD1 agrees at 7 bases. The sequencing sample was made of peripheral blood. The TCR comes from a woman in her seventies with active or convalescent COVID-19. The CDR3, as DNA: TGTGCCTGGGTCGGGACAGAATACACCGGGGAGCTGTTTTTT. Translation: CAWVGTEYTGELFF.